The 20 T cell receptor beta chains below all came from one sample that was sequenced in a study of blood T cell repertoires in COVID-19 (dated by TCRdb to 2018 to 2021). Library prep was done by the immunoSEQ multiplex PCR assay. As stored in TCRdb, this immuneACCESS dataset retains in-frame rearrangements with V and J assigned. A fraction of the clones does not appear; measured against another copy, unresolved V genes explain less than half of the discrepancy, and the remainder lacks a known reason. This sample gives roughly 75,000 clones in total; approximately 87% of them show up just once. Clones ranked in the top ten supply more than 15% of the sample. The sample was peripheral blood. Receptors were obtained from a man older than 75 in a cohort sampled during active COVID-19.

The chain joins TRBV6-4 to TRBJ1-1; D remains ambiguous. The CDR3 consists of 14 residues. The V and J ends lost 5 bases and 6 bases respectively, with 16 bases between them. Germline CDR1 reads MRHNA; CDR2 reads SNTAGT. In DNA form, the CDR3 reads TGTGCCAGCAGTTTTGGGCCGGATCGAGCTGAAGCTTTCTTT. Amino acid sequence: CASSFGPDRAEAFF.

This sequence joins TRBV5-5 and TRBJ2-6; a possible D gene is TRBD2 (6 bases). This CDR3 has 16 amino acids. Germline V gives CDR1 SGHKS, CDR2 YYEKEE (reference sequence). V lost 0 bases to trimming and J lost 2 bases, with 9 bases between them. The CDR3 bases are TGTGCCAGCAGCTTGGGCCGGGGGACTGGGGCCAACGTCCTGACTTTC. It specifies CASSLGRGTGANVLTF.

The gene calls are TRBV29-1 and TRBJ1-3; 8 bases fit TRBD1. This CDR3 has 14 amino acids. The ends lost 5 bases at V and 0 bases at J; junction bases unmatched: 3. Germline-derived CDR1 and CDR2 are SQVTM and ANQGSEA. CDR3 loop: CSVRTGSSGNTIYF. The CDR3 DNA reads as TGCAGCGTTCGGACAGGGTCCTCTGGAAACACCATATATTTT.

The chain carries TRBV6-2 or TRBV6-3 and TRBJ2-1; 7 nucleotides match TRBD1. The V gene's germline CDR1 is MNHEY and CDR2 SVGEGT. This CDR3 has 18 amino acids. Unmatched junction bases numbered 11, after V lost 0 bases and J lost 3 bases. The CDR3, as DNA: TGTGCCAGCAGTTACTCGCCACCATCGACAGGGATCTACAATGAGCAGTTCTTC. This sequence encodes CASSYSPPSTGIYNEQFF.

The rearrangement joins TRBV15 to TRBJ1-5, with TRBD1 as a possible D gene (6 bases). Trimming removed 3 bases from V and 0 bases from J, with 12 bases in between. The CDR3 loop spans 16 amino acids. CDR1 is LNHNV and CDR2 is YYDKDF in the germline V gene (reference sequence). CDR3 nucleotides: TGTGCCACCAGCAGTGAACAGGGATATAGCAATCAGCCCCAGCATTTT. Protein product: CATSSEQGYSNQPQHF.

The chain recombines TRBV18 with TRBJ2-3, with 10 bases that match TRBD2. Per germline, CDR1 KGHSH and CDR2 LQKENI. Trimming removed 6 bases from V and 5 bases from J; junction bases left unmatched: 8. The CDR3 totals 15 residues. CDR3 coding DNA: TGTGCCAGCTCCCCTAGCGGGGGCAGGAAAGATACGCAGTATTTT. Translating gives CASSPSGGRKDTQYF.

This clone was picked up a small number of times. The chain uses TRBV15 and TRBJ1-5; TRBD1 is a possible D gene (5 bases). Germline V gives CDR1 LNHNV, CDR2 YYDKDF (reference sequence). The CDR3 is 14 residues long. Trimming removed 8 bases at V and 5 bases at J, with 16 bases between. The CDR3 loop reads CATQSAGPDQPQHF. The CDR3 DNA reads TGTGCCACCCAGTCAGCGGGGCCCGATCAGCCCCAGCATTTT. The entire variable domain, with the rest obtained from reference TRBV15 and TRBJ1-5, is as follows: DAMVIQNPRYQVTQFGKPVTLSCSQTLNHNVMYWYQQKSSQAPKLLFHYYDKDFNNEADTPDNFQSRRPNTSFCFLDIRSPGLGDTAMYLCATQSAGPDQPQHFGDGTRLSIL.

The chain has TRBV20-1 and TRBJ2-7; the match to TRBD1 covers 9 bases. This CDR3 comprises 14 residues. Germline V gene sequence: CDR1 DFQATT, CDR2 SNEGSKA (reference sequence). V shed 3 bases and J 2 bases; nucleotides not matched to a gene: 5. The CDR3: CSASPGQGPYEQYF. The CDR3 DNA reads as TGCAGTGCTAGTCCGGGACAGGGTCCCTACGAGCAGTACTTC.

The rearrangement joins TRBV5-4 to TRBJ2-2, with 7 bases fitting TRBD2. Germline CDR1 SGHNT, CDR2 YYREEE (reference sequence). Germline trimming cut 5 bases from V and 4 bases from J; bases unmatched to any gene: 8. The CDR3 covers 15 residues. The CDR3 nucleotides read TGTGCCAGCAGGGGGGGGAGGGGAGGCACCGGGGAGCTGTTTTTT. Translated: CASRGGRGGTGELFF.

The V and J genes are TRBV10-3 and TRBJ1-2; 7 bases map to TRBD1. This CDR3 spans 14 amino acids. The V gene's germline CDR1 is ENHRY and CDR2 SYGVKD. Trimming at V came to 5 bases and at J to 0 bases, leaving 3 bases not matched to a gene. Here the CDR3 reads CAISRQGSNYGYTF. The CDR3 bases are TGTGCCATCAGTAGACAGGGCTCTAACTATGGCTACACCTTC.

The chain couples TRBV19 to TRBJ1-3, with D tentatively TRBD1 (6 bases). The CDR3 is 15 residues long. V lost 3 bases and J lost 3, with 12 bases in between. Germline values: CDR1 LNHDA, CDR2 SQIVND (reference sequence). CDR3 in DNA: TGTGCCAGTAGTATCCGGACAGTTATTGGAAACACCATATATTTT. Encoded protein: CASSIRTVIGNTIYF.

The chain links TRBV21-1 to TRBJ2-3; the table calls TRBD2, which could not be checked here. TRBV21-1 is noted as a pseudogene. The CDR3 spans 17 residues. CDR3 nucleotide sequence: TGTGCCAGCAGCAAAGCTACTAGCGGGGGGGCCGATGATACGCAGTATTTT. Translation: CASSKATSGGADDTQYF.

The V call is TRBV16, the J call TRBJ2-5; 8 bases are shared with TRBD1. The V segment lost 2 bases and the J segment 4 bases; nucleotides outside the gene matches: 9. CDR3 length equals 16 residues. Germline lookup yields CDR1 KGHSY and CDR2 FQNENV. The CDR3 is CASSQPTGAGGETQYF. In DNA, the CDR3 is TGTGCCAGCAGCCAACCGACAGGGGCGGGTGGAGAGACCCAGTACTTC.

This clone was recorded a few times. The chain combines TRBV19 with TRBJ2-3, with TRBD1 matching 10 bases. The J segment lost 4 bases and the V segment lost 6 bases, leaving 7 bases of the junction unmatched. The germline CDR1 and CDR2 sequences are LNHDA and SQIVND (reference sequence). The CDR3 is 15 residues long. This CDR3 reads CASSRGTGAADTQYF. The CDR3 DNA follows: TGTGCCAGTAGCAGGGGGACAGGGGCGGCAGATACGCAGTATTTT.

The CDR3 bases are TGCGCCAGCAGCCAACTAGCGGGTCTAGATACGCAGTATTTT. Its protein product is CASSQLAGLDTQYF. The J gene is TRBJ2-3, the V gene TRBV5-1, with 9 bases aligning to TRBD2. V dropped 4 bases and J dropped 5; count of bases not matched to a gene: 5. Looked up from germline, CDR1 is SGHRS and CDR2 is YFSETQ. This CDR3 is 14 amino acids long.

V gene TRBV6-5 combines with J gene TRBJ2-1, with D perhaps TRBD2 (5 bases). V lost 8 bases, J lost 1 base, and 15 bases lay in between. Germline V CDR1 and CDR2: MNHEY, SVGAGI. This CDR3 is 15 amino acids long. CDR3 coding DNA: TGTGCCAGCGTGAGGCTAGCACGTTCCTACAATGAGCAGTTCTTC. This sequence encodes CASVRLARSYNEQFF.

This clone was observed a few times. This sequence joins TRBV3-1 (or the pseudogene TRBV3-2) and TRBJ2-5; the match to TRBD2 covers 10 bases. The CDR3 extends over 21 amino acids. The V and J ends lost 4 bases and 5 bases, in that order; junction bases with no gene match: 25. CDR1 LGHDT and CDR2 YNNKEL come from the germline V gene (reference sequence). The CDR3 coding sequence is TGTGCCAGCAGCCCGTTAACCAGTTATGTAGCGGGGGGCGCCCCACGGGAGACCCAGTACTTC. Protein product: CASSPLTSYVAGGAPRETQYF.

This chain joins TRBV25-1 and TRBJ1-3; 8 bases align to TRBD1. V lost 4 bases and J lost 8; bases outside the gene matches: 4. The V gene's germline CDR1 is MGHDK and CDR2 SYGVNS. This CDR3 has 13 residues. The CDR3 coding sequence is TGTGCCAGCAGTGTCGGACAGGGCCACACCATATATTTT. It specifies CASSVGQGHTIYF.

The V gene is TRBV11-2, the J gene TRBJ1-5, with D possibly TRBD1 on 5 matching bases. The CDR3 has 15 residues. Trimming took 1 base from V and 4 from J, leaving 11 bases between them. In germline, CDR1 is SGHAT, CDR2 FQNNGV. The CDR3 bases are TGTGCCAGCAGCTTAGGCACAGGTTGGAATCAGCCCCAGCATTTT. This sequence encodes CASSLGTGWNQPQHF.

This clone has just one count. The chain combines TRBV7-9 with TRBJ2-3; D remains ambiguous. Germline V gene sequence: CDR1 SEHNR, CDR2 FQNEAQ (reference sequence). The CDR3 runs to 14 residues. Trimming pared 3 bases from V and 3 bases from J, leaving 10 bases between. The CDR3 DNA is TGTGCCAGCAGCTTTTTGTCACGGACAGATACGCAGTATTTT. It yields the protein CASSFLSRTDTQYF.